This TCR beta chain originates from a study of cytomegalovirus exposure and HLA in healthy donors. Turning to the study itself: A data release that came early held some 84 million unique TCRs from HLA-typed donors.

About this clone: Its target is not known.

Study observations and caveats: In an earlier analysis, about 87% or about 30%: the productive usage of most TCR beta V segments.

CDR1 is WNHNN, CDR2 SYGVQD, per germline (reference sequence). The CDR3 runs 13 residues. Trimming removed 6 bases at V and 0 bases at J, with 8 bases between. The study ran its PCR with 60 Vbeta and 13 Jbeta primers. Sequencing used immunoSEQ multiplex PCR; TCRdb keeps in-frame clones, though not all of them. This repertoire shows tens of thousands of clones, almost 85% found once; its top ten account for around 6%. Material: PBMCs. This receptor was taken from a woman between 18 and 29 years old in good health and CMV-seropositive. The chain has TRBV10-1 and TRBJ1-1; the D is unclear. This CDR3 reads CASRPGVNTEAFF. The CDR3 DNA reads as TGCGCCAGCAGACCCGGAGTGAACACTGAAGCTTTCTTT.